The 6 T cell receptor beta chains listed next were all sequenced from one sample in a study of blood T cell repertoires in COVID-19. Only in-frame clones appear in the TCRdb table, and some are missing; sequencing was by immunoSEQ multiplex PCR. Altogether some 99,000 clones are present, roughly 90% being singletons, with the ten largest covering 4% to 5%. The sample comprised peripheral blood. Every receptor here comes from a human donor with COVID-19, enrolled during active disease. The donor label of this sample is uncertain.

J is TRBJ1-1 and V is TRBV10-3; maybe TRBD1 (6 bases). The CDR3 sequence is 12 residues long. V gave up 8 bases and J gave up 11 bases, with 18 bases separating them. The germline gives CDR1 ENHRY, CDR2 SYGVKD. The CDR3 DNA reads TGTGCCATCGAGGCCCCCGGGACAATGGCTTTCTTT. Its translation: CAIEAPGTMAFF.

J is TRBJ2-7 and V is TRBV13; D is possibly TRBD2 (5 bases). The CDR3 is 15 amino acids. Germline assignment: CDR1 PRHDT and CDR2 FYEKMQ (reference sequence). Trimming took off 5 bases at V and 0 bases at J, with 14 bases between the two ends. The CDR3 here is CASSPRTLSSYEQYF. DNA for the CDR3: TGTGCCAGCAGCCCCCGGACTCTGAGCTCCTACGAGCAGTACTTC. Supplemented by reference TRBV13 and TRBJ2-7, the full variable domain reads AAGVIQSPRHLIKEKRETATLKCYPIPRHDTVYWYQQGPGQDPQFLISFYEKMQSDKGSIPDRFSAQQFSDYHSELNMSSLELGDSALYFCASSPRTLSSYEQYFGPGTRLTVT.

The CDR3 is CASSPQDRNYGYTF. The DNA for the CDR3 is TGTGCCAGCAGCCCTCAGGACAGAAACTATGGCTACACCTTC. The J gene is TRBJ1-2, the V gene TRBV7-6, with a tentative D call TRBD1 (6 bases). In germline, CDR1 is SGHVS, CDR2 FNYEAQ. The CDR3 spans 14 residues. Trimming left V 5 bases short and J 2 bases short, with 12 bases between.

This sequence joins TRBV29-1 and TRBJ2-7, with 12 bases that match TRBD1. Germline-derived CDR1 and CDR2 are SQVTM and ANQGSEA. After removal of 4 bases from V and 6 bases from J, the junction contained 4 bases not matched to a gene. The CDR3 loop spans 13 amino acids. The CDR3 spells CSVGGTGGAEQYF. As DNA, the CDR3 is TGCAGCGTTGGCGGGACAGGGGGCGCCGAGCAGTACTTC.

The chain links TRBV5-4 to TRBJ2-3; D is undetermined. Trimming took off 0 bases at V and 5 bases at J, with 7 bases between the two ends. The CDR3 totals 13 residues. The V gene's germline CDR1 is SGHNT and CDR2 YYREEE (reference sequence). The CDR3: CASSLARGDTQYF. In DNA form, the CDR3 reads TGTGCCAGCAGCTTGGCCCGCGGAGATACGCAGTATTTT. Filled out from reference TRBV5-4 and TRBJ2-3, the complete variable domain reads ETGVTQSPTHLIKTRGQQVTLRCSSQSGHNTVSWYQQALGQGPQFIFQYYREEENGRGNFPPRFSGLQFPNYSSELNVNALELDDSALYLCASSLARGDTQYFGPGTRLTVL.

The CDR3 sequence is CASSLSAPGHANTGELFF. The CDR3 region has the DNA TGTGCCAGCAGCTTAAGTGCCCCAGGGCACGCGAACACCGGGGAGCTGTTTTTT. The chain recombines TRBV7-2 with TRBJ2-2; D may be TRBD1 (5 bases). The ends were cut back, 2 bases at V and 0 bases at J, with 16 bases in the middle. There are 18 residues in the CDR3. CDR1 SGHTA and CDR2 FQGNSA come from the germline V gene.